The clone carrying this T cell receptor beta chain came up a few times. What it binds is not known. In TCRdb, the 5' RACE reads were re-called with MiXCR into one record per CDR3 protein. The sample carries 70,000 to 95,000 distinct CDR3 sequences, 8.5% to 10% recorded once. This entry is derived from a study of early T cells in non-severe SARS-CoV-2 infection. Background on the study: The chains were unpaired, and the sequenced material was bulk RNA from unsorted whole blood.

V lost 7 bases and J 2 bases, leaving 12 bases between the germline ends. This CDR3 spans 13 amino acids. CDR1 and CDR2 (germline): SNHLY, FYNNEI. Study findings and constraints: VDJdb-based annotation leaned toward anti-spike CD8 responses and missed private and CD4 specificities.

Sequencing input: whole blood. The J gene is TRBJ2-7, the V gene TRBV2; D possibly corresponds to TRBD1 (5 bases). The sequence was collected from an adult who was a healthcare worker with PCR-confirmed SARS-CoV-2 infection or an uninfected control (not recorded which). The CDR3 is CASIQAITYEQYF. The CDR3 bases are TGTGCCAGCATACAGGCGATAACCTACGAGCAGTACTTC.